A selection of T cell receptor beta chains follows, all from one sample in a study of T cell responses to AZD1222 COVID-19 vaccine. Profiling relied on immunoSEQ multiplex PCR, and the TCRdb table lists in-frame clones only, not all of them. Altogether 98,000 or so clones are present, approximately 89% being singletons, with the ten largest covering approximately 3.1%. The input for sequencing was peripheral blood, taken on day 0 of MenACWY control vaccination. The receptors here all came from an adult in good health. CDR3s include the opening cysteine and the closing phenylalanine or tryptophan. Fields, in order: CDR3 protein, CDR3 DNA, D gene, J gene, clone size, V gene. D genes are given only for firm matches. Clone size is shown for a subset of rows, as once, few, many or a class of expanded clone.

CDR3: CASVWDRVHEQYF; DNA: TGTGCCAGCGTATGGGACAGGGTCCACGAGCAGTACTTC; D: TRBD1; J: TRBJ2-7; size: NA; V: TRBV2
CDR3: CASSLVTGSTDTQYF; DNA: TGTGCCAGCAGCTTGGTGACAGGGAGCACAGATACGCAGTATTTT; D: TRBD1; J: TRBJ2-3; size: NA; V: TRBV5-4
CDR3: CASSLGGNSNQPQHF; DNA: TGTGCCAGCAGCTTAGGGGGGAATAGCAATCAGCCCCAGCATTTT; D: NA; J: TRBJ1-5; size: NA; V: TRBV7-8
CDR3: CASCPSGANVLTF; DNA: TGTGCCAGTTGTCCCTCTGGGGCCAACGTCCTGACTTTC; D: NA; J: TRBJ2-6; size: few; V: TRBV7-2
CDR3: CSASRAVEKLFF; DNA: TGCAGTGCTAGTCGCGCAGTTGAAAAACTGTTTTTT; D: NA; J: TRBJ1-4; size: NA; V: TRBV20-1
CDR3: CASSLNPGQGNEQFF; DNA: TGTGCCAGCAGCTTAAACCCGGGCCAAGGCAATGAGCAGTTCTTC; D: NA; J: TRBJ2-1; size: NA; V: TRBV11-2
CDR3: CASSQAAGSLHF; DNA: TGTGCCAGCAGCCAAGCGGCGGGGTCCCTCCACTTT; D: NA; J: TRBJ1-6; size: once; V: TRBV3-1/TRBV3-2
CDR3: CASSYQGRNYGYTF; DNA: TGTGCCAGCAGTTACCAGGGACGGAACTATGGCTACACCTTC; D: NA; J: TRBJ1-2; size: NA; V: TRBV6-2/TRBV6-3
CDR3: CASSVGTSGVYEQYF; DNA: TGTGCCAGCAGCGTAGGAACTAGCGGGGTCTACGAGCAGTACTTC; D: TRBD2; J: TRBJ2-7; size: NA; V: TRBV9
CDR3: CASSIGPGGGANQPQHF; DNA: TGTGCCAGTAGTATAGGTCCGGGGGGCGGCGCTAATCAGCCCCAGCATTTT; D: NA; J: TRBJ1-5; size: NA; V: TRBV19